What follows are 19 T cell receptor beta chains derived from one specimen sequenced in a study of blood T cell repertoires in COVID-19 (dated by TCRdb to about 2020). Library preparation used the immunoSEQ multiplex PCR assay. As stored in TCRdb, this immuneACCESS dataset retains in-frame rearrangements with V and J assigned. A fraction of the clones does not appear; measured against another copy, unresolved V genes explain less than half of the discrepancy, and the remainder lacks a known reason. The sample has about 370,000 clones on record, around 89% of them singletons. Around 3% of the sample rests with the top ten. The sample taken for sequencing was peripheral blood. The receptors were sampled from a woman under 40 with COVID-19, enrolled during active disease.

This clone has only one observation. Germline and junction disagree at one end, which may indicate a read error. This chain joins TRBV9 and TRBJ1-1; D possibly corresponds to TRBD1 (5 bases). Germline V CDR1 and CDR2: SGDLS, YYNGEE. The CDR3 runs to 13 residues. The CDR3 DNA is TGTGCCAGCAGAGGCAGGGTGAATACTGAAGCTTTCTTT. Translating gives CASRGRVNTEAFF.

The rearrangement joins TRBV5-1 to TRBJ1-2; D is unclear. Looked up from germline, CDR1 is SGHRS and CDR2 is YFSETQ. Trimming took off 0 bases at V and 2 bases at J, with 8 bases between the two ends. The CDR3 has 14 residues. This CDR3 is CASSLATRNYGYTF. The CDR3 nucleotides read TGCGCCAGCAGCTTGGCGACACGCAACTATGGCTACACCTTC.

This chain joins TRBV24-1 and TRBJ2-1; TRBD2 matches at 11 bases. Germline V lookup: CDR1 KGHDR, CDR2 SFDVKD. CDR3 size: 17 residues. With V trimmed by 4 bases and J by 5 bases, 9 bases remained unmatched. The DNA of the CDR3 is TGTGCCACCAGTGACCCTGGACTAGCGGGCCGCCACAATGAGCAGTTCTTC. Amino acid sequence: CATSDPGLAGRHNEQFF.

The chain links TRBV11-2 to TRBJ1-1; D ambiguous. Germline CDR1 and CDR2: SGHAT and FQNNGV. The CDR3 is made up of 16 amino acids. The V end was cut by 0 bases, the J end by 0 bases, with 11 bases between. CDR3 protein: CASSLDSWQMNTEAFF. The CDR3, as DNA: TGTGCCAGCAGCTTAGATTCATGGCAGATGAACACTGAAGCTTTCTTT.

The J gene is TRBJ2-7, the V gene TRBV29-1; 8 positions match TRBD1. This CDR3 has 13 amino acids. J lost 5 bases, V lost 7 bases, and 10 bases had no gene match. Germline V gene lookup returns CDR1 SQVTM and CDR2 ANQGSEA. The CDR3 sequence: CSAVDRGQHEQYF. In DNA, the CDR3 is TGCAGCGCTGTCGACAGGGGACAGCACGAGCAGTACTTC.

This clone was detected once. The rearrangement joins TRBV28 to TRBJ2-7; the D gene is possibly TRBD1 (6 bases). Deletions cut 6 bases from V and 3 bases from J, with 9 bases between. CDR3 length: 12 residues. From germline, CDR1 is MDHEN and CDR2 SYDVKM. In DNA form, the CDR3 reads TGTGCCAGCAGGGGGGCGGGCTACGAGCAGTACGTC. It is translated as CASRGAGYEQYV.

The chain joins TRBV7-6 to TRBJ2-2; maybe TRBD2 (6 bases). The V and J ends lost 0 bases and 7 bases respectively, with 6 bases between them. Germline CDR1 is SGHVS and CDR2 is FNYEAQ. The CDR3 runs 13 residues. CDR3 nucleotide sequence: TGTGCCAGCAGCTTAGCCGGGGGCGGGGAGCTGTTTTTT. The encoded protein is CASSLAGGGELFF.

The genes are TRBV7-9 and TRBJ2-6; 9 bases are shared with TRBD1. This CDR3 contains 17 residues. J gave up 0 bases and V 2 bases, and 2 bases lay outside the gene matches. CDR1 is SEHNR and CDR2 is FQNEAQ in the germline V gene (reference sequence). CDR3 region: CASSLRDRDSGANVLTF. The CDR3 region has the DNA TGTGCCAGCAGCTTACGGGACAGGGACTCTGGGGCCAACGTCCTGACTTTC.

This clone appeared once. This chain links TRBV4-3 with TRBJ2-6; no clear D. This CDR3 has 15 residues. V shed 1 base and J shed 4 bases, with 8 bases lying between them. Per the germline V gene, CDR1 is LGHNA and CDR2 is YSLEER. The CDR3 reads CASSQVLKGANVLTF. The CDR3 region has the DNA TGCGCCAGCAGCCAAGTGTTAAAAGGGGCCAACGTCCTGACTTTC.

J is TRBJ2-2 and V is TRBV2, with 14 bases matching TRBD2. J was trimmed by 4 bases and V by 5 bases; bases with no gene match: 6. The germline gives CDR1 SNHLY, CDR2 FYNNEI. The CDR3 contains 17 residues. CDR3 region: CASSKGLAGEITGELFF. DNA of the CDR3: TGTGCCAGCAGTAAGGGACTAGCGGGAGAGATCACCGGGGAGCTGTTTTTT.

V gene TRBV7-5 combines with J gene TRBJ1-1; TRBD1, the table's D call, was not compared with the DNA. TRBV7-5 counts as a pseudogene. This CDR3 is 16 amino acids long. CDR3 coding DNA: TGTGCCAGAAGCCTCAGTTGGGGCCCCTCCGGGTCTGAAGCTTTCTTT. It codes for CARSLSWGPSGSEAFF.

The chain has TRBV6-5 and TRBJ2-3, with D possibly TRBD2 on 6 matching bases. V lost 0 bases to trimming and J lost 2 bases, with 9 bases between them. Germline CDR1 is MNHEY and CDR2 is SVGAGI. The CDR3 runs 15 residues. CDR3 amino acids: CASSYSAGNTDTQYF. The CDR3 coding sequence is TGTGCCAGCAGTTACTCTGCGGGGAACACAGATACGCAGTATTTT.

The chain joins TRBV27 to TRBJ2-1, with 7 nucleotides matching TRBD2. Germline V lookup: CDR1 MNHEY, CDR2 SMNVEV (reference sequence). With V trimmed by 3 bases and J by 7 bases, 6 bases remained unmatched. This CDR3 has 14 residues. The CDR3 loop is CASSLVRRENEQFF. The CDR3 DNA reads TGTGCCAGCAGTTTGGTGAGGCGGGAGAATGAGCAGTTCTTC.

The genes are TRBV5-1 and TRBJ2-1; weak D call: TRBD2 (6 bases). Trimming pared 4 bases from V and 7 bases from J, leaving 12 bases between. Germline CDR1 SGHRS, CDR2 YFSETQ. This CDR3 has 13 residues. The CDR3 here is CASSPGGWNEQFF. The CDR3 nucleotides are TGCGCCAGCAGCCCCGGGGGTTGGAATGAGCAGTTCTTC.

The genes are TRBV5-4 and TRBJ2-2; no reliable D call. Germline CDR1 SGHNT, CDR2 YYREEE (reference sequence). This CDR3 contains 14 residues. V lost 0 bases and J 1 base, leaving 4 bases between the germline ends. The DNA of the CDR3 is TGTGCCAGCAGCTTGGCCGGGAACACCGGGGAGCTGTTTTTT. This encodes CASSLAGNTGELFF.

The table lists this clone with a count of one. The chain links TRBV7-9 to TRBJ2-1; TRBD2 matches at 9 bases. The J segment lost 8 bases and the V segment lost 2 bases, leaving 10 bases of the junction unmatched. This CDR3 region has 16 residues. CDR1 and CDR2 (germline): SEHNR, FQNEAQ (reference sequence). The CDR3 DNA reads TGTGCCAGCAGCTTATTTGCGGGAGGGCCCTCTGATGAGCAGTTCTTC. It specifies CASSLFAGGPSDEQFF.

CDR3 bases: TGTGCCAGCTCACGGGGTGGGACAGGCACTTACAATGAGCAGTTCTTC. Translated: CASSRGGTGTYNEQFF. V usage is TRBV18 and J usage is TRBJ2-1; 8 nucleotides match TRBD1. CDR1 and CDR2 (germline): KGHSH, LQKENI. This CDR3 is 16 amino acids long. The J segment lost 4 bases and the V segment lost 4 bases, leaving 9 bases of the junction unmatched.

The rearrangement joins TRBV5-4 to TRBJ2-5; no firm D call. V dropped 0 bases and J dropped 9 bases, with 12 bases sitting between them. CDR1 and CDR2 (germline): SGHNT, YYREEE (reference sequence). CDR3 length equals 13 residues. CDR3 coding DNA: TGTGCCAGCAGCTTGGATCAAAGAGGCGCCCAGTACTTC. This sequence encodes CASSLDQRGAQYF.

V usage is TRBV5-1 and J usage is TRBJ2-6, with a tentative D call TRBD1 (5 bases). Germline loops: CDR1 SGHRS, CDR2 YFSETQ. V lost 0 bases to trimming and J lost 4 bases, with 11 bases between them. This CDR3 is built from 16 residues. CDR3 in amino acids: CASSLARAAGANVLTF. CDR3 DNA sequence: TGCGCCAGCAGCTTGGCCAGGGCGGCAGGGGCCAACGTCCTGACTTTC. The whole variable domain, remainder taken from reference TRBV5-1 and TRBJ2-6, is KAGVTQTPRYLIKTRGQQVTLSCSPISGHRSVSWYQQTPGQGLQFLFEYFSETQRNKGNFPGRFSGRQFSNSRSEMNVSTLELGDSALYLCASSLARAAGANVLTFGAGSRLTVL.